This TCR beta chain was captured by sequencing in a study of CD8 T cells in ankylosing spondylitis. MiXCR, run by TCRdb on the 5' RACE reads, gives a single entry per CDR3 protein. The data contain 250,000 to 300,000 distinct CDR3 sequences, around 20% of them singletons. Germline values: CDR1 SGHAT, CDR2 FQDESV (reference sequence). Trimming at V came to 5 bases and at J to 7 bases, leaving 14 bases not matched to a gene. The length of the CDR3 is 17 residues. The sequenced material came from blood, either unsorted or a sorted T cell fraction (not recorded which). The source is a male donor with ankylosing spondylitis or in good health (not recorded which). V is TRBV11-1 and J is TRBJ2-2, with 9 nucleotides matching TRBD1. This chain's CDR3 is CASSTPGMGQGGGELFF. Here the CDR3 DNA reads TGTGCCAGCAGCACTCCGGGAATGGGACAGGGAGGCGGGGAGCTGTTTTTT. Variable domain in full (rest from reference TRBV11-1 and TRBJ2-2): EAEVAQSPRYKITEKSQAVAFWCDPISGHATLYWYRQILGQGPELLVQFQDESVVDDSQLPKDRFSAERLKGVDSTLKIQPAELGDSAMYLCASSTPGMGQGGGELFFGEGSRLTVL.